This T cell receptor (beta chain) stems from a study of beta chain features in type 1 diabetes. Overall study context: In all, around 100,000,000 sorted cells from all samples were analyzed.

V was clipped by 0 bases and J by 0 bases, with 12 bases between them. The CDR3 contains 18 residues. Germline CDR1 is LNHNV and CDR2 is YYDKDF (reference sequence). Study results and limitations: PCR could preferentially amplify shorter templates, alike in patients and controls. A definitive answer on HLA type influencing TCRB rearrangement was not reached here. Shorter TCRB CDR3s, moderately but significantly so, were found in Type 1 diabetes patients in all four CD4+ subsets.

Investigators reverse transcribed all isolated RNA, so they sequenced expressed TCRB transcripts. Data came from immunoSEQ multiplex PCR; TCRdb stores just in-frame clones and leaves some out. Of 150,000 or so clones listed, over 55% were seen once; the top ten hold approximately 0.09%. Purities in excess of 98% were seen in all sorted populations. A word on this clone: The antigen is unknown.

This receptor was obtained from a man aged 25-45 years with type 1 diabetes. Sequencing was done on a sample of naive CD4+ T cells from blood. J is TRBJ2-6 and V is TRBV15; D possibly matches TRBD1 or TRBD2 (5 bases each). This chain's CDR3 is CATSRDRAGSSGANVLTF. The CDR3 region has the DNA TGTGCCACCAGCAGAGATCGGGCAGGGAGCTCTGGGGCCAACGTCCTGACTTTC.